The present TCR beta chain was sequenced within a study of T cell clusters in autoimmune cytopenias. Study conclusions and caveats: The T cell clusters were defined only in silico, without experimental functional validation. TRB repertoire shifts in secondary cytopenia and chronic lymphocytic leukemia mostly reflected lymphoma, not autoimmunity.

This CDR3 is 17 amino acids long. In regard to this clonotype: The antigen is unknown.

TRB rearrangements were amplified by touch-down multiplex PCR with mixed TRB-A/B primers. TCRdb reprocessed the multiplex PCR reads, with one entry per CDR3 protein and no DNA. The data show 9,500 to 15,000 distinct CDR3 sequences, and the top ten clones hold approximately 3%. TRB was amplified from 250 ng of peripheral blood genomic DNA per sample. The sample comprised peripheral blood. The chain carries TRBV12-3 or TRBV12-4 and TRBJ2-1; the D call from TCRdb, TRBD1, cannot be confirmed without DNA. The receptor's source is a human donor with an autoimmune cytopenia or autoimmune hepatitis (not recorded which). The CDR3 loop reads CASSLTVWTGPYNEQFF.